Each of the 26 T cell receptor beta chains below was sequenced from the same sample in a study of cytomegalovirus exposure and HLA in healthy donors. A multiplex PCR was run with 60 Vbeta primers and 13 Jbeta primers. TCRdb's table, derived via immunoSEQ multiplex PCR, lists solely in-frame clones and lacks some. The table includes 110,000 to 150,000 clones, roughly 80% detected once. Sequences were obtained from PBMCs. These receptor sequences come from a woman in her 50s in good health and CMV-seropositive.

In its sample, this clone was seen once. Other DNA sequences in this sample translate to the same CDR3. The chain recombines TRBV5-4 with TRBJ1-5; D not resolved. CDR3 length equals 13 residues. Germline V gives CDR1 SGHNT, CDR2 YYREEE (reference sequence). With 0 bases removed from V and 4 bases from J, the gap between germline ends came to 5 bases. The CDR3 here is CASSLDSNQPQHF. DNA of the CDR3: TGTGCCAGCAGCTTGGACTCGAATCAGCCCCAGCATTTT. Filled out from reference TRBV5-4 and TRBJ1-5, the complete variable domain reads ETGVTQSPTHLIKTRGQQVTLRCSSQSGHNTVSWYQQALGQGPQFIFQYYREEENGRGNFPPRFSGLQFPNYSSELNVNALELDDSALYLCASSLDSNQPQHFGDGTRLSIL.

This clone appeared a few times. The rearrangement links TRBV29-1 to TRBJ2-3, with TRBD2 identical over 9 bases. The CDR3 sequence is 15 residues long. V shed 7 bases, J shed 7 bases, and the junction held 15 bases outside the gene matches. The germline gives CDR1 SQVTM, CDR2 ANQGSEA. As DNA, the CDR3 is TGCAGCGCAAACACAGGGGCGGGGGGGCCGTATACGCAGTATTTT. Translating gives CSANTGAGGPYTQYF.

The CDR3 DNA reads as TGTGCCAGCAGTGCGCCTGGGACAGGGAGCGGTCAGCCCCAGCATTTT. It specifies CASSAPGTGSGQPQHF. V is TRBV28 and J is TRBJ1-5; TRBD1 matches 9 bases. The CDR3 consists of 16 residues. After removal of 5 bases from V and 6 bases from J, the junction contained 11 bases not matched to a gene. Germline CDR1 reads MDHEN; CDR2 reads SYDVKM.

The chain is built from TRBV5-1 and TRBJ2-7, with TRBD1 identical over 7 bases. Germline CDR1 reads SGHRS; CDR2 reads YFSETQ. The CDR3 has 15 amino acids. The V and J ends lost 4 bases and 2 bases, in that order; junction bases with no gene match: 9. The DNA of the CDR3 is TGCGCCAGCAGCCCTCTAGGGCAGGGGGCCTACGAGCAGTACTTC. Its protein is CASSPLGQGAYEQYF.

This clone was found a few times. The CDR3 sequence is CASRQRLASYEQYF. In nucleotides, the CDR3 is TGTGCCAGCAGACAGCGGTTAGCCTCCTACGAGCAGTACTTC. The chain recombines TRBV7-2 with TRBJ2-7; a possible D gene is TRBD2 (5 bases). This CDR3 is built from 14 residues. Germline V gene data show CDR1 as SGHTA and CDR2 as FQGNSA. Trimming cost V 6 bases and J 0 bases, with 12 bases left between them. The entire variable domain, with the rest obtained from reference TRBV7-2 and TRBJ2-7, is as follows: GAGVSQSPSNKVTEKGKDVELRCDPISGHTALYWYRQSLGQGLEFLIYFQGNSAPDKSGLPSDRFSAERTGGSVSTLTIQRTQQEDSAVYLCASRQRLASYEQYFGPGTRLTVT.

CDR3 loop: CASSLDKNYGYTF. In nucleotides, the CDR3 is TGTGCCAGCAGCTTAGATAAAAACTATGGCTACACCTTC. The chain uses TRBV11-1 and TRBJ1-2; D gene uncertain. CDR3 length: 13 amino acids. The V end was cut by 1 base, the J end by 2 bases, with 5 bases between. Germline V CDR1 and CDR2: SGHAT, FQDESV (reference sequence).

This clone was observed a single time. The chain has TRBV27 and TRBJ2-1; D perhaps matches TRBD1 (5 bases). The V gene's germline CDR1 is MNHEY and CDR2 SMNVEV (reference sequence). V gave up 9 bases and J gave up 5 bases, with 14 bases separating them. The CDR3 consists of 13 residues. The CDR3 loop reads CASTFWGHNEQFF. The CDR3 nucleotides are TGTGCCAGTACTTTCTGGGGCCACAATGAGCAGTTCTTC.

The CDR3 sequence: CASSTGTSGNTGELFF. DNA for the CDR3: TGTGCCAGCAGTACTGGGACTAGCGGGAACACCGGGGAGCTGTTTTTT. V and J are TRBV27 and TRBJ2-2, with 11 nucleotides matching TRBD2. CDR1 is MNHEY, CDR2 SMNVEV, per germline (reference sequence). The CDR3 has 16 amino acids. Trimming removed 5 bases from V and 1 base from J; junction bases left unmatched: 3.

The chain recombines TRBV6-6 with TRBJ2-5; 9 bases agree with TRBD1. The junction had 13 bases not matched to a gene; V was cut back by 6 bases and J by 5 bases. The CDR3 is 16 amino acids. Germline V gene data show CDR1 as MNHNY and CDR2 as SVGAGI (reference sequence). The CDR3 region has the DNA TGTGCCAGCAGCCCTAAACAGGGGGCGCGTGGTGAGACCCAGTACTTC. This sequence encodes CASSPKQGARGETQYF.

The chain joins TRBV7-8 to TRBJ1-2, with 9 nucleotides matching TRBD1. The CDR3 length is 15 residues. Germline CDR1 reads SGHVS; CDR2 reads FQNEAQ. With 4 bases clipped from V and 4 bases from J, the junction kept 7 bases outside the gene matches. Written as DNA, the CDR3 is TGTGCCAGCAGCTCACAGGGGGCGACGGGCTATGGCTACACCTTC. Its protein is CASSSQGATGYGYTF.

The V gene is TRBV27, the J gene TRBJ2-7; a possible D gene is TRBD2 (7 bases). V was pared by 7 bases and J by 1 base, with 20 bases between. The CDR3 runs to 16 residues. Germline CDR1 and CDR2: MNHEY and SMNVEV (reference sequence). For the CDR3, the DNA is TGTGCCAGCACTTACTCGGGCGGGGGCCTATCCTACGAGCAGTACTTC. It is translated as CASTYSGGGLSYEQYF.

The chain couples TRBV11-2 to TRBJ2-1, with 8 bases that match TRBD2. The CDR3 has 15 amino acids. V shed 5 bases, J shed 3 bases, and the junction held 6 bases outside the gene matches. The V gene's germline CDR1 is SGHAT and CDR2 FQNNGV. The CDR3 is CASSPTGGLYNEQFF. CDR3 DNA: TGTGCCAGCAGCCCGACGGGGGGGCTCTACAATGAGCAGTTCTTC.

The chain recombines TRBV2 with TRBJ2-2; a possible D gene is TRBD1 (6 bases). This CDR3 is built from 14 residues. Per germline, CDR1 SNHLY and CDR2 FYNNEI. The V end lost 6 bases, the J end lost 5 bases, and 13 bases lay between the germline ends. The CDR3 reads CASRENRETGELFF. The DNA of the CDR3 is TGTGCCAGCAGAGAAAACAGGGAGACCGGGGAGCTGTTTTTT.

The chain links TRBV5-1 to TRBJ2-4, with TRBD2 identical over 14 bases. J was trimmed by 5 bases and V by 2 bases; bases with no gene match: 6. Looked up from germline, CDR1 is SGHRS and CDR2 is YFSETQ. The CDR3 sequence is 17 residues long. The CDR3 reads CASSLDLTSGGENIQYF. The DNA for the CDR3 is TGCGCCAGCAGCTTAGACTTGACTAGCGGGGGGGAAAACATTCAGTACTTC. The whole variable domain, remainder taken from reference TRBV5-1 and TRBJ2-4, is KAGVTQTPRYLIKTRGQQVTLSCSPISGHRSVSWYQQTPGQGLQFLFEYFSETQRNKGNFPGRFSGRQFSNSRSEMNVSTLELGDSALYLCASSLDLTSGGENIQYFGAGTRLSVL.

V and J are TRBV7-2 and TRBJ2-7; 9 positions agree with TRBD1. The V gene's germline CDR1 is SGHTA and CDR2 FQGNSA. The CDR3 is 15 residues long. V was pared by 4 bases and J by 6 bases, with 10 bases of the junction left unmatched. CDR3 in DNA: TGTGCCAGCAGCTCCGCCGGGACAGGGCCTTCCGAGCAGTACTTC. Its translation is CASSSAGTGPSEQYF.

J is TRBJ1-6 and V is TRBV18; no definite D call. Germline V gene data show CDR1 as KGHSH and CDR2 as LQKENI. The CDR3 runs to 14 residues. Trimming took 2 bases from V and 6 from J, leaving 8 bases between them. CDR3 bases: TGTGCCAGCTCACCAGCAGGAATTAATTCACCCCTCCACTTT. This codes for CASSPAGINSPLHF.

The rearrangement links TRBV7-9 to TRBJ2-4; maybe TRBD1 (5 bases). The CDR3 is made up of 17 amino acids. Germline V gene lookup returns CDR1 SEHNR and CDR2 FQNEAQ (reference sequence). The V and J ends lost 0 bases and 6 bases respectively, with 18 bases between them. CDR3 region: CASSLAASRVSGNIQYF. CDR3 DNA sequence: TGTGCCAGCAGCTTAGCGGCGAGCAGGGTTTCTGGAAACATTCAGTACTTC.

This chain connects TRBV28 to TRBJ2-7; weak D call: TRBD2 (5 bases). V gave up 3 bases and J gave up 2 bases, with 11 bases separating them. Germline V gives CDR1 MDHEN, CDR2 SYDVKM. The CDR3 spans 14 residues. CDR3 sequence: CASSFPGKTYEQYF. DNA of the CDR3: TGTGCCAGCAGTTTTCCGGGAAAAACCTACGAGCAGTACTTC. Supplemented by reference TRBV28 and TRBJ2-7, the full variable domain reads DVKVTQSSRYLVKRTGEKVFLECVQDMDHENMFWYRQDPGLGLRLIYFSYDVKMKEKGDIPEGYSVSREKKERFSLILESASTNQTSMYLCASSFPGKTYEQYFGPGTRLTVT.

The V and J genes are TRBV5-4 and TRBJ1-6, with D unclear. V gave up 0 bases and J gave up 0 bases, with 7 bases separating them. The CDR3 is 16 amino acids. From germline, CDR1 is SGHNT and CDR2 YYREEE (reference sequence). CDR3 protein: CASSLVPGSYNSPLHF. CDR3 sequence (DNA): TGTGCCAGCAGCTTGGTTCCAGGCTCCTATAATTCACCCCTCCACTTT.

This chain links TRBV6-6 with TRBJ2-1; TRBD2 agrees at 10 bases. Germline CDR1 and CDR2: MNHNY and SVGAGI (reference sequence). CDR3 size: 16 residues. Trimming at V came to 6 bases and at J to 8 bases, leaving 13 bases not matched to a gene. The CDR3 region is CASSDLQRGGLDEQFF. The CDR3 nucleotides read TGTGCCAGCAGCGACCTCCAGCGGGGGGGCCTAGATGAGCAGTTCTTC.

This chain connects TRBV6-5 to TRBJ1-3; D ambiguous. V was clipped by 5 bases and J by 0 bases, with 8 bases between them. Germline V lookup: CDR1 MNHEY, CDR2 SVGAGI. The CDR3 consists of 14 residues. For the CDR3, the DNA is TGTGCCAGCAGTCGAAGGAGCTCTGGAAACACCATATATTTT. This sequence encodes CASSRRSSGNTIYF.

The chain links TRBV11-2 to TRBJ2-2; 7 bases agree with TRBD1. This CDR3 is built from 15 residues. V lost 6 bases to trimming and J lost 4 bases; unmatched junction nucleotides: 8. The V gene's germline CDR1 is SGHAT and CDR2 FQNNGV. The CDR3 region is CASSKGQIGTGELFF. CDR3 in DNA: TGTGCCAGCAGTAAGGGACAGATTGGCACCGGGGAGCTGTTTTTT.

The genes are TRBV4-2 and TRBJ2-5; D perhaps matches TRBD1 (6 bases). V gave up 2 bases and J gave up 1 base, with 11 bases separating them. The CDR3 is 15 residues long. Germline V CDR1 and CDR2: LGHNA, YNFKEQ. Here the CDR3 reads CASSQPGQSQETQYF. DNA for the CDR3: TGTGCCAGCAGCCAACCGGGACAAAGCCAAGAGACCCAGTACTTC.

CDR3 in amino acids: CAWGPGQFNQPQHF. Here the CDR3 DNA reads TGTGCCTGGGGTCCGGGACAGTTCAATCAGCCCCAGCATTTT. The chain joins TRBV30 to TRBJ1-5; 7 bases map to TRBD1. The CDR3 extends over 14 amino acids. Losses at the gene ends were 5 bases for V and 3 bases for J; bases not matched to a gene: 7. The germline gives CDR1 GTSNPN, CDR2 SVGIG (reference sequence).

The chain links TRBV5-1 to TRBJ1-1, with TRBD1 matching over 8 bases. The length of the CDR3 is 15 residues. Trimming removed 3 bases from V and 5 bases from J; junction bases left unmatched: 9. Germline V gene data show CDR1 as SGHRS and CDR2 as YFSETQ. CDR3 sequence (DNA): TGCGCCAGCAGCTCGGCAGGGGGCGGGATAACTGAAGCTTTCTTT. This translates into CASSSAGGGITEAFF.

The chain combines TRBV2 with TRBJ2-7; D gene uncertain. The CDR3 sequence is 12 residues long. From germline, CDR1 is SNHLY and CDR2 FYNNEI. The V end was cut by 5 bases, the J end by 3 bases, with 8 bases between. CDR3 loop: CASSTDIYEQYF. Here the CDR3 DNA reads TGTGCCAGCAGTACCGACATCTACGAGCAGTACTTC.